A selection of T cell receptor beta chains follows, all from one sample in a study of blood T cell repertoires in COVID-19. The protocol was immunoSEQ multiplex PCR, while the TCRdb copy is restricted to in-frame clones and leaves out a portion. The repertoire includes under 300,000 clones, roughly 84% of them detected once, and 4% sits in the top ten. Sequencing was performed on peripheral blood. Source of these receptors: a woman between 35 and 50 years old with active or convalescent COVID-19. CDR3s include the opening cysteine and the closing phenylalanine or tryptophan. The D gene is left open where the match is weak. The size field is filled for only some rows; it gives once, few, many or a size class.

-	TRBV5-1	-	14	TRBJ2-3	CASSAKSASATQYF	TGCGCCAGCAGCGCGAAGTCCGCCAGCGCTACGCAGTATTTT
-	TRBV6-1	few	18	TRBJ1-5	CASSESIAGGNGNQPQHF	TGTGCCAGCAGTGAATCTATCGCTGGAGGGAATGGCAATCAGCCCCAGCATTTT
TRBD1	TRBV28	-	14	TRBJ1-2	CASRRQGIGYGYTF	TGTGCCAGCAGGCGACAGGGAATTGGATATGGCTACACCTTC
-	TRBV18	-	13	TRBJ1-1	CASSPAGDTEAFF	TGTGCCAGCTCACCGGCAGGGGACACTGAAGCTTTCTTT
TRBD1	TRBV30	-	14	TRBJ1-6	CAWSTGTGGSPLHF	TGTGCCTGGAGCACCGGGACAGGGGGCTCACCCCTCCACTTT
-	TRBV3-1/TRBV3-2	-	15	TRBJ1-3	CASSFPDSSGNTIYF	TGTGCCAGCAGCTTCCCGGACAGCTCTGGAAACACCATATATTTT
TRBD2	TRBV4-1	few	19	TRBJ2-5	CASSQRTGMVAGGRETQYF	TGCGCCAGCAGCCAAAGAACGGGGATGGTAGCGGGGGGAAGAGAGACCCAGTACTTC
TRBD1	TRBV3-1/TRBV3-2	-	15	TRBJ1-1	CASSTPDRMNTEAFF	TGTGCCAGCAGCACCCCGGACAGGATGAACACTGAAGCTTTCTTT
TRBD1	TRBV2	few	15	TRBJ1-2	CASSALQGARNGYTF	TGTGCCAGCAGCGCACTACAGGGGGCAAGGAATGGCTACACCTTC
TRBD1	TRBV29-1	few	14	TRBJ2-3	CSGTGTGGGYTQYF	TGCAGCGGAACCGGGACAGGGGGCGGGTATACGCAGTATTTT
-	TRBV7-8	few	15	TRBJ1-5	CASSPATGSGQPQHF	TGTGCCAGCAGCCCAGCGACAGGTTCAGGTCAGCCCCAGCATTTT
-	TRBV6-6	-	13	TRBJ1-5	CASSYRGGQPQHF	TGTGCCAGCAGTTACAGGGGAGGACAGCCCCAGCATTTT
-	TRBV28	once	19	TRBJ1-5	CASHRLVFARKAHAFSMHF	TGTGCCAGCCATCGACTCGTTTTCGCACGCAAAGCCCACGCATTTTCAATGCATTTT
TRBD1	TRBV11-1	-	15	TRBJ1-2	CASSRQGNANYGYTF	TGTGCCAGCAGCCGACAGGGCAACGCTAACTATGGCTACACCTTC
TRBD1	TRBV9	-	16	TRBJ1-1	CASSAQGQGANTEAFF	TGTGCCAGCAGCGCACAGGGACAGGGGGCAAACACTGAAGCTTTCTTT
TRBD1	TRBV18	many	15	TRBJ2-5	CATNNVGQGGETQYF	TGTGCCACTAACAATGTTGGACAGGGGGGAGAGACCCAGTACTTC
TRBD1	TRBV23-1	-	19	TRBJ1-4	CASSHPGQGKCSANEKLFF	TGCGCCAGCAGTCACCCGGGACAGGGGAAATGTAGTGCTAATGAAAAACTGTTTTTT
-	TRBV9	few	14	TRBJ1-1	CASSLTADGSEAFF	TGTGCCAGCAGCCTAACGGCAGACGGGAGTGAAGCTTTCTTT
-	TRBV5-8	-	15	TRBJ1-2	CASSLEGRAGYGYTF	TGTGCCAGCAGCTTGGAGGGCAGGGCCGGCTATGGCTACACCTTC
TRBD1	TRBV6-5	-	15	TRBJ1-5	CASRGQGAGSQPQHF	TGTGCCAGCAGGGGACAGGGGGCGGGAAGTCAGCCCCAGCATTTT
-	TRBV5-4	-	14	TRBJ1-3	CASSLTNGGNTIYF	TGTGCCAGCAGCCTCACCAACGGTGGAAACACCATATATTTT
-	TRBV5-1	-	14	TRBJ1-1	CASSLGIRDTEAFF	TGCGCCAGCAGCTTGGGCATTCGGGACACTGAAGCTTTCTTT
-	TRBV3-1/TRBV3-2	-	15	TRBJ1-5	CASSQDSVGNQPQHF	TGTGCCAGCAGCCAAGATTCGGTAGGCAATCAGCCCCAGCATTTT
-	TRBV18	few	14	TRBJ1-2	CASSPPGGNYGYTF	TGTGCCAGCTCACCACCAGGGGGTAACTATGGCTACACCTTC
-	TRBV11-2	once	15	TRBJ2-3	CASSPGGTALDTQYF	TGTGCCAGCAGTCCCGGCGGGACAGCATTGGATACGCAGTATTTT
TRBD1	TRBV9	-	17	TRBJ1-3	CASSRDSGTASGNTIYF	TGTGCCAGCAGCCGTGACTCCGGGACAGCCTCTGGAAACACCATATATTTT
-	TRBV7-9	-	13	TRBJ1-1	CASSPRGYTEAFF	TGTGCCAGCAGCCCCCGGGGATACACTGAAGCTTTCTTT
-	TRBV18	-	17	TRBJ2-3	CASSPPGYAGSTDTQYF	TGTGCCAGCTCACCCCCAGGATACGCGGGGAGCACAGATACGCAGTATTTT
-	TRBV7-8	-	12	TRBJ2-3	CASSWTVDTQYF	TGTGCCAGCAGCTGGACAGTAGATACGCAGTATTTT
TRBD2	TRBV13	-	14	TRBJ2-7	CASSSGLAGTEQYF	TGTGCCAGCAGCAGCGGACTAGCGGGGACCGAGCAGTACTTC
-	TRBV5-1	-	14	TRBJ1-6	CASSLSHGGSPLHF	TGCGCCAGCAGCTTGTCGCACGGGGGTTCACCCCTCCACTTT
-	TRBV11-2	-	14	TRBJ2-3	CASSWGRAFDTQYF	TGTGCCAGCAGCTGGGGGCGGGCCTTTGATACGCAGTATTTT
-	TRBV6-1	-	14	TRBJ1-2	CASSETGLIYGYTF	TGTGCCAGCAGTGAAACAGGGCTGATCTATGGCTACACCTTC
-	TRBV7-9	-	15	TRBJ2-5	CASSITQGVRETQYF	TGTGCCAGCAGCATTACACAGGGCGTCAGGGAGACCCAGTACTTC
-	TRBV30	-	10	TRBJ1-1	CAWSDSEAFF	TGTGCCTGGAGTGACAGTGAAGCTTTCTTT
-	TRBV6-5	-	13	TRBJ1-2	CASSWTPNYGYTF	TGTGCCAGCAGTTGGACACCTAACTATGGCTACACCTTC
-	TRBV6-1	-	14	TRBJ2-7	CASSDKGRTYEQYF	TGTGCCAGCAGTGATAAGGGGAGGACCTACGAGCAGTACTTC
TRBD1	TRBV5-5	few	15	TRBJ1-5	CASSFRQGEGQPQHF	TGTGCCAGCAGCTTCCGACAGGGGGAGGGTCAGCCCCAGCATTTT
TRBD1	TRBV11-3	-	15	TRBJ1-2	CASSSTGTGPYGYTF	TGTGCCAGCAGCTCAACCGGGACAGGGCCCTATGGCTACACCTTC
-	TRBV28	-	14	TRBJ1-2	CASSLVGQFYGYTF	TGTGCCAGCAGTTTGGTAGGACAGTTCTATGGCTACACCTTC
TRBD1	TRBV19	-	18	TRBJ1-6	CASTQGGHPSSYNSPLHF	TGTGCCAGTACCCAGGGGGGACACCCGAGCTCCTATAATTCACCCCTCCACTTT
-	TRBV30	-	11	TRBJ1-2	CAWSRVYGYTF	TGTGCCTGGAGCAGGGTTTATGGCTACACCTTC
TRBD1	TRBV7-2	-	13	TRBJ1-1	CASSLRGLTAAFF	TGTGCCAGCAGCTTAAGGGGGCTGACAGCCGCTTTCTTT
TRBD1	TRBV25-1	-	15	TRBJ1-1	CASRNRGLMNTEAFF	TGTGCCAGCAGAAACAGGGGGTTGATGAACACTGAAGCTTTCTTT
TRBD1	TRBV7-9	-	19	TRBJ1-2	CASSLIEGGQGALRYGYTF	TGTGCCAGCAGCTTAATTGAGGGGGGACAGGGGGCTCTCCGCTATGGCTACACCTTC
-	TRBV11-1	once	13	TRBJ1-1	CASSFGGETEAFF	TGTGCCAGCAGCTTTGGTGGGGAGACTGAAGCTTTCTTT
TRBD1	TRBV30	-	17	TRBJ1-5	CAWSNRDRGGGNQPQHF	TGTGCCTGGAGTAACCGGGACAGGGGAGGAGGCAATCAGCCCCAGCATTTT
TRBD1	TRBV5-1	-	16	TRBJ2-2	CASSDTGTANTGELFF	TGCGCCAGCAGCGACACCGGGACAGCGAACACCGGGGAGCTGTTTTTT
TRBD1	TRBV11-2	-	13	TRBJ1-5	CASSPDRDQPQHF	TGTGCCAGCAGCCCTGACAGGGACCAGCCCCAGCATTTT
-	TRBV15	-	14	TRBJ1-2	CATSPDRRNYGYTF	TGTGCCACCAGCCCTGACCGGCGGAACTATGGCTACACCTTC
-	TRBV28	-	13	TRBJ2-2	CASSFRVSGELFF	TGTGCCAGCAGTTTCCGGGTTTCCGGGGAGCTGTTTTTT
TRBD2	TRBV30	-	15	TRBJ2-7	CAWSTGTSNAHEQYF	TGTGCCTGGAGTACCGGGACTAGCAATGCCCACGAGCAGTACTTC
TRBD2	TRBV6-6	few	15	TRBJ2-1	CASSAAGGGGNEQFF	TGTGCCAGCAGTGCTGCGGGGGGGGGCGGCAATGAGCAGTTCTTC
TRBD2	TRBV3-1/TRBV3-2	few	16	TRBJ2-3	CASSQAGGGLTDTQYF	TGTGCCAGCAGCCAAGCCGGGGGGGGCCTCACAGATACGCAGTATTTT
TRBD1	TRBV6-1	-	14	TRBJ1-6	CASSEDRMNSPLHF	TGTGCCAGCAGTGAGGACAGGATGAATTCACCCCTCCACTTT